A selection of T cell receptor beta chains follows, all from one sample in a study of blood T cell repertoires in COVID-19. Assay used: immunoSEQ multiplex PCR; TCRdb lists only in-frame clones, some missing. The sample includes about 270,000 clones, 85% of them seen just once. The sample comprised peripheral blood. These receptors originate from a woman in her forties or fifties with active or convalescent COVID-19. CDR3s include the opening cysteine and the closing phenylalanine or tryptophan. D genes are given only for firm matches. Rows give clone size only sometimes, using once, few, many, or a class for an expanded clone.

TRBJ1-5,TRBV25-1,-,-,TGTGCCAGCAGGGGGATAGGGGAAAATCAGCCCCAGCATTTT,CASRGIGENQPQHF
TRBJ1-3,TRBV6-1,TRBD1,once,TGTGCCAGCAGTGTAGCAGGGGGCTCTGGAAACACCATATATTTT,CASSVAGGSGNTIYF
TRBJ1-1,TRBV18,TRBD1,-,TGTGCCAGCTCACCGCGGACAGGTGGGAAGACTGAAGCTTTCTTT,CASSPRTGGKTEAFF
TRBJ1-1,TRBV10-3,-,-,TGTGCCACCTCCCTCACAGGGACCCGGTACGACACTGAAGCTTTCTTT,CATSLTGTRYDTEAFF
TRBJ2-1,TRBV15,TRBD2,-,TGTGCCACCAGCAGAGATTCGCGACTAGCGGATCACGGGCAGTTCTTC,CATSRDSRLADHGQFF
TRBJ2-1,TRBV7-7,-,-,TGTGCTAGCAGCTTAGGCGGGGATTACAATGAGCAGTTCTTC,CASSLGGDYNEQFF
TRBJ2-5,TRBV10-3,TRBD2,-,TGTGCCATCAGTTCCACGGGAGGGCCCCGCCAAGAGACCCAGTACTTC,CAISSTGGPRQETQYF
TRBJ1-4,TRBV28,-,once,TGTGCCAGCAGTTGGACCTCAGGGAAAACTAATGAAAAACTGTTTTTT,CASSWTSGKTNEKLFF
TRBJ1-1,TRBV18,-,-,TGTGCCAGCTCACCCCTAGGACAAAGCGAGGCTTTCTTT,CASSPLGQSEAFF
TRBJ2-1,TRBV3-1/TRBV3-2,-,-,TGTGCCAGCAGCCAAGGGAAGGGGCGGGGCAGCTCCTACAATGAGCAGTTCTTC,CASSQGKGRGSSYNEQFF
TRBJ1-3,TRBV5-4,TRBD1,-,TGTGCCAGCAGCTCAGAAAAGAAAGGGGGCTTGGGAAACACCATATATTTT,CASSSEKKGGLGNTIYF
TRBJ1-1,TRBV7-2,TRBD1,-,TGTGCCAGCAGTTCCCGGACAGGGATGAACACTGAAGCTTTCTTT,CASSSRTGMNTEAFF
TRBJ1-3,TRBV5-1,TRBD1,-,TGCGCCTCACGACGGACAGGGGGCGTTGAAGGAAACACCATATATTTT,CASRRTGGVEGNTIYF